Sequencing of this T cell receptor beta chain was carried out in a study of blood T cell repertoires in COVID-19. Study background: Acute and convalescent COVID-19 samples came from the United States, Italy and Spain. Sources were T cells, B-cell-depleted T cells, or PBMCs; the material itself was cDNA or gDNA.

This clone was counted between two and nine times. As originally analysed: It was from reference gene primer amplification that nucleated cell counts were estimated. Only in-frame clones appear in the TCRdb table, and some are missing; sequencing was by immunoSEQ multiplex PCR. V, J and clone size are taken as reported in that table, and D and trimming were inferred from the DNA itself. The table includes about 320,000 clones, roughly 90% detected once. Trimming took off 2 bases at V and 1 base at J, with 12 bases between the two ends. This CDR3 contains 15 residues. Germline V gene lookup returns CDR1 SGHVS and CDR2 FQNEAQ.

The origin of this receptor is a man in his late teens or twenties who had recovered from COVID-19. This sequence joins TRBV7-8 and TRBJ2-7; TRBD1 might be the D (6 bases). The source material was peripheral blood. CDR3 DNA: TGTGCCAGCAGCTTAAGGACAGCGAGATCCTACGAGCAGTACTTC. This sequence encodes CASSLRTARSYEQYF.